Below, 12 T cell receptor beta chains from the same sample are listed, as sequenced in a study of Ad26.COV2.S vaccination and SARS-CoV-2 variants. Specified treatment: 19 received Ad26.COV2.S at low or high dose, single or two shots; 5 received placebo; per-sample allocation not given. The samples were gathered on day 63 after the first injection of vaccine or placebo. Libraries were prepared by immunoSEQ multiplex PCR; TCRdb keeps only in-frame clonotypes and omits some of them. The table records about 470,000 clones, 90% of them present only once. Sequenced here: peripheral blood, sampled in a trial of Ad26.COV2.S vaccine versus placebo. Receptors were obtained from a person between 18 and 65 years old who received the Ad26.COV2.S COVID-19 vaccine or a placebo.

The J gene is TRBJ2-2, the V gene TRBV6-5; D gene uncertain. Trimming left V 9 bases short and J 7 bases short, with 9 bases between. The length of the CDR3 is 11 residues. CDR1 is MNHEY, CDR2 SVGAGI, per germline. The CDR3 nucleotides read TGTGCCAGTTGTCTTGGCGGGGAGCTGTTTTTT. Protein sequence: CASCLGGELFF.

This clone was seen only a few times. The same CDR3 can be traced to other DNA sequences in this sample. The rearrangement joins TRBV27 to TRBJ1-5; D ambiguous. The V and J ends lost 6 bases and 2 bases respectively, with 11 bases between them. CDR1 is MNHEY, CDR2 SMNVEV, per germline (reference sequence). The CDR3 is made up of 14 amino acids. The CDR3 nucleotides read TGTGCCAGCAGCCCGACTGGGGGCAATCAGCCCCAGCATTTT. It codes for CASSPTGGNQPQHF.

The chain couples TRBV19 to TRBJ1-5; TRBD1 is a possible D gene (6 bases). From germline, CDR1 is LNHDA and CDR2 SQIVND (reference sequence). V lost 8 bases, J lost 2 bases, and 10 bases lay in between. This CDR3 is 13 amino acids long. The CDR3: CASARGRNQPQHF. CDR3 DNA sequence: TGTGCCAGTGCCCGGGGGCGCAATCAGCCCCAGCATTTT.

The chain joins TRBV19 to TRBJ1-1; D uncertain. The V end lost 4 bases, the J end lost 0 bases, and 15 bases lay between the germline ends. Germline CDR1 reads LNHDA; CDR2 reads SQIVND (reference sequence). The length of the CDR3 is 16 residues. The DNA for the CDR3 is TGTGCCAGTAGTACCGGATGGGAAGGGCTGAACACTGAAGCTTTCTTT. Translation gives CASSTGWEGLNTEAFF.

The chain is built from TRBV6-5 and TRBJ1-4; 10 bases agree with TRBD1. Germline V lookup: CDR1 MNHEY, CDR2 SVGAGI. The CDR3 runs 14 residues. The J segment lost 8 bases and the V segment lost 6 bases, leaving 6 bases of the junction unmatched. CDR3 sequence reads: CASSWDRGREKLFF. The CDR3 DNA follows: TGTGCCAGCAGCTGGGACAGGGGTCGGGAAAAACTGTTTTTT.

The chain links TRBV19 to TRBJ1-1, with no clear D. The germline V gene has CDR1 LNHDA and CDR2 SQIVND (reference sequence). This CDR3 spans 15 amino acids. Deletions cut 2 bases from V and 0 bases from J, with 10 bases between. CDR3 DNA: TGTGCCAGTAGTATAAGTGCAGACTTGAACACTGAAGCTTTCTTT. Protein: CASSISADLNTEAFF.

This clone appeared once. The genes are TRBV7-2 and TRBJ2-7, with 10 bases lining up with TRBD1. Germline V lookup: CDR1 SGHTA, CDR2 FQGNSA. Trimming took 5 bases from V and 2 from J; bases not matched to a gene: 6. The CDR3 is made up of 15 amino acids. CDR3: CASSLTGTGAYEQYF. The CDR3 bases are TGTGCCAGCAGCCTAACCGGGACAGGGGCCTACGAGCAGTACTTC.

The J gene is TRBJ1-4, the V gene TRBV19; D gene uncertain. The V end lost 1 base, the J end lost 2 bases, and 11 bases lay between the germline ends. This CDR3 has 16 amino acids. The V gene's germline CDR1 is LNHDA and CDR2 SQIVND (reference sequence). The CDR3 reads CASSIGQTATNEKLFF. The CDR3 nucleotides are TGTGCCAGTAGTATAGGTCAGACGGCGACTAATGAAAAACTGTTTTTT.

J is TRBJ2-2 and V is TRBV9, with 11 bases identical to TRBD2. Germline CDR1 reads SGDLS; CDR2 reads YYNGEE. This CDR3 has 18 residues. The V and J ends lost 3 bases and 5 bases, in that order; junction bases with no gene match: 12. CDR3 DNA: TGTGCCAGCAGCGGCGCTAGCGGGAGGCCAGCGGGGACCGGGGAGCTGTTTTTT. This translates into CASSGASGRPAGTGELFF.

The rearrangement joins TRBV12-3 or TRBV12-4 to TRBJ2-1; D uncertain. The CDR3 has 13 residues. Trimming took off 3 bases at V and 11 bases at J, with 14 bases between the two ends. CDR3 amino acids: CASSLESYSQQFF. In DNA form, the CDR3 reads TGTGCCAGCAGTTTGGAGTCGTATAGCCAGCAGTTCTTC.

The rearrangement links TRBV19 to TRBJ2-1; D not certain. CDR1 and CDR2 from the germline V gene are LNHDA and SQIVND (reference sequence). This CDR3 spans 12 amino acids. V dropped 3 bases and J dropped 7 bases, with 7 bases sitting between them. CDR3 amino acids: CASSMKGNEQFF. In nucleotides, the CDR3 is TGTGCCAGTAGTATGAAGGGAAATGAGCAGTTCTTC.

The V gene is TRBV10-3, the J gene TRBJ1-3; TRBD1 might be the D (5 bases). The CDR3 consists of 16 residues. The germline V gene encodes CDR1 ENHRY and CDR2 SYGVKD. V lost 4 bases and J 0 bases, leaving 13 bases between the germline ends. CDR3 amino acids: CAISGYRTDSGNTIYF. The CDR3 DNA follows: TGTGCCATCAGTGGGTACAGGACCGACTCTGGAAACACCATATATTTT.